This TCR beta chain appears in the sequencing data of a study of T cell changes during pregnancy in multiple sclerosis. The protocol was immunoSEQ multiplex PCR, while the TCRdb copy is restricted to in-frame clones and leaves out a portion. The data contain more than 65,000 clones, about 93% of them singletons. This specimen was peripheral blood, taken in the first trimester of pregnancy. The receptor's source is a female donor with multiple sclerosis, enrolled in a pregnancy study.

For the CDR3, the DNA is TGTGCCAGCAGGCCCCTAGCGGGAGGCGAGCAGTACTTC. Amino acid sequence: CASRPLAGGEQYF. This rearrangement joins TRBV6-4 to TRBJ2-7, with 11 bases fitting TRBD2. J was trimmed by 6 bases and V by 6 bases; bases with no gene match: 4. This CDR3 comprises 13 residues. Germline V CDR1 and CDR2: MRHNA, SNTAGT.